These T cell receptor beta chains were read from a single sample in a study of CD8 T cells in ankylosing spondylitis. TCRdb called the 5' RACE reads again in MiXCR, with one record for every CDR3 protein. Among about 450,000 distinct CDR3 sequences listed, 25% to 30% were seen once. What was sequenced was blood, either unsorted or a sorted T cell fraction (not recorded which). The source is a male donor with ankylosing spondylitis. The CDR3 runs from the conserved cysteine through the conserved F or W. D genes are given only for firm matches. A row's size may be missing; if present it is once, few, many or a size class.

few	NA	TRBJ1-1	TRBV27	CASSPYRDTEAFF	TGTGCCAGCAGTCCCTACAGGGACACTGAAGCTTTCTTT
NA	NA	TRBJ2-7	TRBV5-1	CASSLALDSFEEQYF	TGCGCCAGCAGCTTGGCCTTGGACTCCTTTGAGGAGCAGTACTTC
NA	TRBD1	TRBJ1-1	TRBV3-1	CASSQDWGQGAEAFF	TGTGCCAGCAGCCAAGATTGGGGACAGGGCGCTGAAGCTTTCTTT
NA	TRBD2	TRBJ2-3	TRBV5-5	CASSVGLAGGTDTQYF	TGTGCCAGCAGCGTCGGACTAGCGGGAGGGACAGATACGCAGTATTTT
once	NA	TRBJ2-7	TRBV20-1	CSARSQSSYEQYF	TGCAGTGCTAGAAGTCAGAGCTCCTACGAGCAGTACTTC
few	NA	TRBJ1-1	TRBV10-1	CASRLGPTDTEAFF	TGCGCCAGCAGGCTGGGCCCAACGGACACTGAAGCTTTCTTT
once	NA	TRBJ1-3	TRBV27	CASRPSSGNTIYF	TGTGCCAGCAGGCCAAGCTCTGGAAACACCATATATTTT
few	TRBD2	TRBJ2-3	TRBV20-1	CSARTSGGQNTQYF	TGCAGTGCTAGGACTAGCGGGGGGCAAAATACGCAGTATTTT
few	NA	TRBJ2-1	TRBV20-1	CSAPSTSRNEQFF	TGCAGTGCTCCCTCCACATCTAGAAATGAGCAGTTCTTC
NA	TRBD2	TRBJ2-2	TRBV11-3	CASSKTGTTNTGELFF	TGTGCCAGCAGCAAGACCGGGACTACGAACACCGGGGAGCTGTTTTTT
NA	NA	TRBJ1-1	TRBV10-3	CAISESLADTEAFF	TGTGCCATCAGTGAGTCGCTTGCAGACACTGAAGCTTTCTTT
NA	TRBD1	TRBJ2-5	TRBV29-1	CSVGTGGAETQYF	TGCAGCGTTGGGACAGGGGGCGCGGAGACCCAGTACTTC
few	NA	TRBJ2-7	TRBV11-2	CATQEGLGSYEQYF	TGTGCCACCCAAGAAGGCCTAGGGTCCTACGAGCAGTACTTC
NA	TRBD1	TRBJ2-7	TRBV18	CASSLGTGEGYEQYF	TGTGCCAGCTCACTTGGGACAGGGGAGGGCTACGAGCAGTACTTC
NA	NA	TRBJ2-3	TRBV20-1	CSAPPPTWSTDTQYF	TGCAGTGCTCCGCCACCCACTTGGAGCACAGATACGCAGTATTTT
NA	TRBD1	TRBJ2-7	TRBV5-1	CASSTTGTGGEQYF	TGCGCCAGCAGCACCACCGGGACAGGGGGCGAGCAGTACTTC
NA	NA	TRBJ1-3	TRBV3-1	CASSRVTLPGGNTIYF	TGTGCCAGCAGCCGCGTGACCCTTCCAGGTGGAAACACCATATATTTT
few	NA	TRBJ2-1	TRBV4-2	CASSQEIEGRGNEQFF	TGTGCCAGCAGCCAAGAAATTGAGGGCCGGGGGAATGAGCAGTTCTTC
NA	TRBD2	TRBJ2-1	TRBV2	CASSERREGLYEQFF	TGTGCCAGCAGTGAACGGCGGGAGGGCCTGTATGAGCAGTTCTTC
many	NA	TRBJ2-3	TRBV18	CASSPPGTDTQYF	TGTGCCAGCAGTCCCCCGGGCACAGATACGCAGTATTTT
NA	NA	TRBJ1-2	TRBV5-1	CASSLLQAVPSQGYTF	TGCGCCAGCAGCTTACTGCAGGCCGTCCCCTCTCAAGGCTACACCTTC
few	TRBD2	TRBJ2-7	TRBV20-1	CSARSYPRLAEQYF	TGCAGTGCTAGGTCCTATCCCCGACTAGCCGAGCAGTACTTC
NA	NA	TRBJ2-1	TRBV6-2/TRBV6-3	CATGLGRANNEQFF	TGTGCCACCGGGTTGGGCAGGGCTAACAATGAGCAGTTCTTC
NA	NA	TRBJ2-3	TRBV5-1	CASSFSGSSTRDTQYF	TGCGCCAGCAGCTTTAGTGGGAGCTCAACCCGAGATACGCAGTATTTT
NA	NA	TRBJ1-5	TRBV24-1	CATSDFRGQSNQPQHF	TGTGCCACCAGTGATTTTCGCGGACAGAGCAATCAGCCCCAGCATTTT
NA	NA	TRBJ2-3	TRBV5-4	CASSHGSVRSTDTQYF	TGTGCCAGCAGCCACGGATCGGTCAGAAGCACAGATACGCAGTATTTT
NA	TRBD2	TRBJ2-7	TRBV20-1	CSARLAGTYEQYF	TGCAGTGCTAGACTAGCGGGGACCTACGAGCAGTACTTC
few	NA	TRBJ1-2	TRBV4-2	CASSQDPGPRGGYGYTF	TGTGCCAGCAGCCAAGACCCCGGGCCAAGGGGAGGGTATGGCTACACCTTC
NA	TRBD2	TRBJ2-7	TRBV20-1	CSAKRGNAYEQYF	TGCAGTGCTAAGCGGGGAAACGCCTACGAGCAGTACTTC
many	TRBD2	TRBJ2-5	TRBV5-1	CASSMGLAGFQETQYF	TGCGCCAGCAGCATGGGACTAGCGGGATTCCAAGAGACCCAGTACTTC
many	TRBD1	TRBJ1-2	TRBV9	CASSPRTGMGYGYTF	TGTGCCAGCAGCCCCCGGACAGGGATGGGGTATGGCTACACCTTC
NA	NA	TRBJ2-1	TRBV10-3	CAISPVVNEQFF	TGTGCCATCAGTCCAGTTGTCAATGAGCAGTTCTTC
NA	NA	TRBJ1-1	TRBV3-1	CASRPGHQGTEAFF	TGTGCCAGCAGACCGGGTCACCAAGGGACTGAAGCTTTCTTT
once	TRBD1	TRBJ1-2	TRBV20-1	CSAPQGGRTNYGYTF	TGCAGTGCCCCACAAGGGGGCAGGACTAACTATGGCTACACCTTC
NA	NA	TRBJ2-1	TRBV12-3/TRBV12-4	CASSRGLPADEQFF	TGTGCCAGCAGCCGCGGACTACCCGCGGATGAGCAGTTCTTC
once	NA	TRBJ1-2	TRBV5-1	CASRGLYGYGYTF	TGCGCCAGCAGGGGCCTCTACGGGTATGGCTACACCTTC
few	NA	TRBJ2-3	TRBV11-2	CASSLVRAGTDTQYF	TGTGCCAGCAGCTTAGTTCGGGCGGGGACAGATACGCAGTATTTT
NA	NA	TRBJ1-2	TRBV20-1	CSARDDTSIRGYTF	TGCAGTGCTAGAGATGACACGTCGATCCGGGGCTACACCTTC
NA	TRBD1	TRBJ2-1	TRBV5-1	CASSIPRDSQDNEQFF	TGCGCCAGCAGCATACCCCGGGACAGTCAAGACAATGAGCAGTTCTTC
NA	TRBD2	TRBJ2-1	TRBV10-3	CAISEVRLAGVGNEQFF	TGTGCCATCAGTGAGGTCCGACTAGCGGGAGTGGGTAATGAGCAGTTCTTC
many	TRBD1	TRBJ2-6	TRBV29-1	CSVEGIRTGGSGANVLTF	TGCAGCGTTGAAGGAATTAGGACAGGGGGCTCTGGGGCCAACGTCCTGACTTTC
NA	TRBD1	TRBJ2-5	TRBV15	CATSRNRGQETQYF	TGTGCCACCAGCAGGAACAGGGGACAAGAGACCCAGTACTTC
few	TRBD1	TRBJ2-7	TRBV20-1	CSASHPGTVAYEQYF	TGCAGTGCTTCTCACCCCGGGACAGTCGCCTACGAGCAGTACTTC
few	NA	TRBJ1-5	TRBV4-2	CASSQDRGGNSNQPQHF	TGTGCCAGCAGCCAAGATCGTGGGGGAAATAGCAATCAGCCCCAGCATTTT
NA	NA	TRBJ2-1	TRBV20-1	CRVGDKEQFF	TGCAGAGTGGGAGACAAGGAGCAGTTCTTC
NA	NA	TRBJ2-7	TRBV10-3	CAMSFEPTYEQYF	TGTGCCATGTCCTTCGAACCCACCTACGAGCAGTACTTC
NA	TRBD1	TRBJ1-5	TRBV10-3	CANLQGAGNQPQHF	TGTGCCAACCTACAGGGGGCCGGTAATCAGCCCCAGCATTTT
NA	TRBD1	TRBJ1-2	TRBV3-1	CASSQWDRDSTYGYTF	TGTGCCAGCAGCCAATGGGACAGGGACAGTACCTATGGCTACACCTTC
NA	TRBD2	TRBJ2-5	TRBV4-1	CASSQRLAGVQETQYF	TGCGCCAGCAGCCAGAGACTAGCGGGAGTCCAAGAGACCCAGTACTTC
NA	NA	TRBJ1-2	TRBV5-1	CASSLDGTEPYGYTF	TGCGCCAGCAGCTTGGACGGGACGGAGCCCTATGGCTACACCTTC
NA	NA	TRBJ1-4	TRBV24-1	CATSDLGPELFF	TGTGCCACCAGTGATCTGGGTCCGGAACTGTTTTTT
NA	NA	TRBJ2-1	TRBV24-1	CATSDLKGRNEQFF	TGTGCCACCAGTGATTTGAAGGGGAGGAATGAGCAGTTCTTC